The sequence of this T cell receptor beta chain was determined in a study of neurological immune-mediated disorders. Synthesis of cDNA used 5'RACE (with 10-nucleotide random UMIs). From the 5' RACE reads, TCRdb called clonotypes with MiXCR, one entry per CDR3 protein. The data show some 87,000 distinct CDR3 sequences, with around 14% seen just once and roughly 5% held by the top ten. This clonotype was recorded at least ten times. Described time point: longitudinal time-point 2. There are 15 residues in the CDR3. Trimming took off 0 bases at V and 3 bases at J, with 10 bases between the two ends. CDR1 is ENHRY and CDR2 is SYGVKD in the germline V gene.

The TCR was taken from a female donor with HTLV-1-associated myelopathy (HAM/TSP). The sequenced sample consisted of PBMCs. The J gene is TRBJ2-3, the V gene TRBV10-3; maybe TRBD2 (6 bases). Here the CDR3 DNA reads TGTGCCATCAGTGAGTCAACTAGCAGTACAGATACGCAGTATTTT. Protein product: CAISESTSSTDTQYF.